This record covers a single T cell receptor (beta chain). What it binds is unknown. These data are taken from a study of shared clonotypes between healthy human individuals. Points from the study as a whole: Non-shared clonotypes displayed generation probabilities falling below those of clonotypes present in all four donors. Sequencing depth was predicted to influence how clonotypes are shared among donors. Owing to a small donor count, the genetic and exposure-history diversity represented was limited.

Source study methods: For the immunoSEQ data, sequences were junction-only without quality scores, so filtering differed. Sequenced by immunoSEQ multiplex PCR; TCRdb stores in-frame clones only, minus some. Clone size and the V and J calls come from that table; the DNA yielded D and trimming. This table has millions of clones, more than 80% appearing once. The clonotype originates from a man between 18 and 29 years old in good health. Sample: naive CD4+ T cells sorted from blood. The sample's subset: CD45RA+ positively selected.

In nucleotides, the CDR3 is TGTGCCAGCAGCGTAGCTGAAGTCCGGAGTTTGGGGAACTATGGCTACACCTTC. Protein product: CASSVAEVRSLGNYGYTF. This chain uses TRBV9 with TRBJ1-2; D gene ambiguous. Germline V gene data show CDR1 as SGDLS and CDR2 as YYNGEE. The CDR3 has 18 amino acids. V was cut by 0 bases and J by 2 bases, with 20 bases left in between.